What follows are 13 T cell receptor beta chains derived from one specimen sequenced in a study of cytomegalovirus exposure and HLA in healthy donors. Both 60 Vbeta primers and 13 Jbeta primers went into the PCR. Sequenced by immunoSEQ multiplex PCR; TCRdb stores in-frame clones only, minus some. The profile covers about 150,000 clones, with around 65% appearing a single time and around 1.8% taken by the ten largest. Material for sequencing was PBMCs. These receptors came from a male donor in good health and CMV-seronegative.

The rearrangement joins TRBV18 to TRBJ2-5; maybe TRBD2 (6 bases). The V and J ends lost 4 bases and 4 bases respectively, with 10 bases between them. Germline V CDR1 and CDR2: KGHSH, LQKENI. This CDR3 spans 13 amino acids. CDR3 bases: TGTGCCAGCTCACTGCGGGACGGAGAGACCCAGTACTTC. Translation gives CASSLRDGETQYF.

The chain combines TRBV6-6 with TRBJ2-6; TRBD1 might be the D (6 bases). CDR3 size: 16 residues. Per the germline V gene, CDR1 is MNHNY and CDR2 is SVGAGI (reference sequence). Trimming cost V 0 bases and J 3 bases, with 9 bases left between them. The CDR3, as DNA: TGTGCCAGCAGTTACTCAGCAGGGGATGGGGCCAACGTCCTGACTTTC. It encodes CASSYSAGDGANVLTF.

This clone was found once. The chain uses TRBV11-2 and TRBJ2-1, with 12 bases lining up with TRBD2. The CDR3 is 13 residues long. CDR1 and CDR2 (germline): SGHAT, FQNNGV. Trimming at V came to 8 bases and at J to 6 bases, leaving 2 bases not matched to a gene. CDR3 DNA: TGTGCCAGCGGACTAGCGGGGTTCAATGAGCAGTTCTTC. Protein product: CASGLAGFNEQFF.

This chain connects TRBV7-2 to TRBJ1-3, with 7 bases aligning to TRBD1. Trimming cost V 4 bases and J 0 bases; bases outside gene matches: 3. CDR1 and CDR2 (germline): SGHTA, FQGNSA. The CDR3 has 15 residues. The CDR3 here is CASSSGQLSGNTIYF. The CDR3 DNA reads as TGTGCCAGCAGCTCGGGACAGCTCTCTGGAAACACCATATATTTT.

The V call is TRBV29-1, the J call TRBJ2-1; TRBD2 matches 8 bases. CDR3 size: 14 residues. V was clipped by 4 bases and J by 9 bases; unmatched bases: 11. Germline CDR1 is SQVTM and CDR2 is ANQGSEA. The DNA for the CDR3 is TGCAGCGTTGCGGTAGCGGGGAAGCACGGTGAGCAGTTCTTC. Its translation: CSVAVAGKHGEQFF.

A few counts support this clone. The chain recombines TRBV5-1 with TRBJ2-7, with TRBD1 identical over 9 bases. The CDR3 sequence is 16 residues long. V lost 4 bases, J lost 1 base, and 9 bases stayed unmatched. From germline, CDR1 is SGHRS and CDR2 YFSETQ. The CDR3 DNA reads TGCGCCAGCAGCCTTACACCGGGACAGGGATCCTACGAGCAGTACTTC. It yields the protein CASSLTPGQGSYEQYF.

V usage is TRBV7-3 and J usage is TRBJ2-3, with D maybe TRBD1 (5 bases). Trimming stripped 5 bases from V and 0 bases from J, with 12 bases between. The CDR3 is made up of 15 amino acids. The germline gives CDR1 SGHTA, CDR2 FQGTGA. CDR3 DNA sequence: TGTGCCAGCAGCCCGCAGGGAACTAGCACAGATACGCAGTATTTT. Its translation: CASSPQGTSTDTQYF.

The CDR3 nucleotides read TGTGCCAGCAGTGAGGTCCAGGGTTTTGGGGCCCAGTACTTC. Encoded protein: CASSEVQGFGAQYF. This chain connects TRBV2 to TRBJ2-5, with D possibly being TRBD1 (5 bases). The length of the CDR3 is 14 residues. The V gene lost 3 bases and the J gene lost 9 bases, with 17 bases spanning the gap. Germline loops: CDR1 SNHLY, CDR2 FYNNEI.

Here the CDR3 DNA reads TGTGCCAGCAGTCGCAGCGGACAGGGGACGGGGGAGCAGTACTTC. It translates to CASSRSGQGTGEQYF. The chain joins TRBV6-5 to TRBJ2-7; 9 bases fit TRBD1. CDR1 and CDR2 (germline): MNHEY, SVGAGI. This CDR3 region has 15 residues. Losses at the gene ends were 5 bases for V and 7 bases for J; bases not matched to a gene: 12.

The chain couples TRBV7-9 to TRBJ1-1; D remains ambiguous. The germline V gene encodes CDR1 SEHNR and CDR2 FQNEAQ (reference sequence). Deletions cut 2 bases from V and 0 bases from J, with 7 bases between. The CDR3 has 14 residues. DNA of the CDR3: TGTGCCAGCAGCTTAACTGGTATGAACACTGAAGCTTTCTTT. Translated: CASSLTGMNTEAFF.

The chain couples TRBV29-1 to TRBJ1-2, with D hard to call. The V end lost 6 bases, the J end lost 4 bases, and 12 bases lay between the germline ends. The CDR3 runs to 12 residues. Germline values: CDR1 SQVTM, CDR2 ANQGSEA. The DNA of the CDR3 is TGCAGCGTCCCGGCGGGCAGCTATGGCTACACCTTC. This sequence encodes CSVPAGSYGYTF.

This clone was recorded a few times. This sequence joins TRBV27 and TRBJ2-1; 9 nucleotides align to TRBD2. Germline V lookup: CDR1 MNHEY, CDR2 SMNVEV (reference sequence). The CDR3 length is 15 residues. V dropped 4 bases and J dropped 7; count of bases not matched to a gene: 8. The CDR3 DNA reads TGTGCCAGCAGTTCGATGCGGGGGGGCCTTAATGAGCAGTTCTTC. It is translated as CASSSMRGGLNEQFF.

In this sample, this clone turned up a few times. At one end the junction does not follow the germline gene, possibly because of a read error. The chain couples TRBV7-7 to TRBJ2-5; 16 bases map to TRBD2. This CDR3 has 17 amino acids. Germline V gene data show CDR1 as SSHAT and CDR2 as FNYEAQ (reference sequence). CDR3 in DNA: TGTGCTAGCAGCATGGGACTAGCGGGGGGGCTTGCAGAGACCCAGTACTTC. Translation gives CASSMGLAGGLAETQYF.